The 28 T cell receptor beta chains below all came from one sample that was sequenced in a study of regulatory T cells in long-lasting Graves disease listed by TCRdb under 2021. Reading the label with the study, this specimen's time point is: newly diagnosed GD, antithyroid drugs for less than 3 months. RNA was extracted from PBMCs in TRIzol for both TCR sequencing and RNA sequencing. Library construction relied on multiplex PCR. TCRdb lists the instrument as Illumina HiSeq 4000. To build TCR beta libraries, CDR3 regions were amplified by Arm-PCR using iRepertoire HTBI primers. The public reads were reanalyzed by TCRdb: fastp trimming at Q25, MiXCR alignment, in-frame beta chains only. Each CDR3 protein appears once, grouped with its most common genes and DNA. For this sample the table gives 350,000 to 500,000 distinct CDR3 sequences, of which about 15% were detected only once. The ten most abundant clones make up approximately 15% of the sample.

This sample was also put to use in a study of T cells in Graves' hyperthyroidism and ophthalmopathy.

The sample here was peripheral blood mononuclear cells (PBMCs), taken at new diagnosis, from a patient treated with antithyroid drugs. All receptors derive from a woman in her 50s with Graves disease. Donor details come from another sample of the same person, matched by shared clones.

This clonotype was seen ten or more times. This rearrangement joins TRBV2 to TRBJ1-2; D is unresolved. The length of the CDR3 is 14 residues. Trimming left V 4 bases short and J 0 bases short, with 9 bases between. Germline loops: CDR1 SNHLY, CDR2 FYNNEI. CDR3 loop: CASSVADANYGYTF. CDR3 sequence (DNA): TGTGCCAGCAGTGTGGCGGATGCTAACTATGGCTACACCTTC.

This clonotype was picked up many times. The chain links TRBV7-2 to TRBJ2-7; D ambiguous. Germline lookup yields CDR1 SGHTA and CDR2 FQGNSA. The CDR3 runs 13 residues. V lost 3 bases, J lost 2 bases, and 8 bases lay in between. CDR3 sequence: CASSFSTAYEQYF. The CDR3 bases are TGTGCCAGCAGCTTTTCAACAGCCTACGAGCAGTACTTC.

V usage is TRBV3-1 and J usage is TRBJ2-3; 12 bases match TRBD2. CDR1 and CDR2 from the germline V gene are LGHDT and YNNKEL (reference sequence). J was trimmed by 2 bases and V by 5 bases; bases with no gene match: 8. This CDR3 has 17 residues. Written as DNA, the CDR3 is TGTGCCAGCAGCACCACTAGCGGGAGGACCACCACAGATACGCAGTATTTT. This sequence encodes CASSTTSGRTTTDTQYF.

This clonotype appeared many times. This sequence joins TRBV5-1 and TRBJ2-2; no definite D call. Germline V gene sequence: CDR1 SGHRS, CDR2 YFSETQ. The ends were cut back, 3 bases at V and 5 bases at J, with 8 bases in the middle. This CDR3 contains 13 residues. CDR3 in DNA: TGCGCCAGCAGCTACCCCCTGACCGGGGAGCTGTTTTTT. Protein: CASSYPLTGELFF. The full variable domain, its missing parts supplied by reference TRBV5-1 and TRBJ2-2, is KAGVTQTPRYLIKTRGQQVTLSCSPISGHRSVSWYQQTPGQGLQFLFEYFSETQRNKGNFPGRFSGRQFSNSRSEMNVSTLELGDSALYLCASSYPLTGELFFGEGSRLTVL.

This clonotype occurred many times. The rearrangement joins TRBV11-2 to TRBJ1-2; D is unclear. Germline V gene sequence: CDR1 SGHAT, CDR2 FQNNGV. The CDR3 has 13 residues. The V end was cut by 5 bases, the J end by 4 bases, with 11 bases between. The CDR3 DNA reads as TGTGCCAGCAGCCCCCAAGGCGGCTATGGCTACACCTTC. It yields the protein CASSPQGGYGYTF. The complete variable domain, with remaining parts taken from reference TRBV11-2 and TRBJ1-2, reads EAGVAQSPRYKIIEKRQSVAFWCNPISGHATLYWYQQILGQGPKLLIQFQNNGVVDDSQLPKDRFSAERLKGVDSTLKIQPAKLEDSAVYLCASSPQGGYGYTFGSGTRLTVV.

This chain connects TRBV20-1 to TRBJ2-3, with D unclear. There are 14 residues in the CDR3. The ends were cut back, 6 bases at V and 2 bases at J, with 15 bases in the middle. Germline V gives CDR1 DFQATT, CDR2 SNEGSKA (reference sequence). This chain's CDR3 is CSAEIGLLTDTQYF. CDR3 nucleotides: TGCAGTGCAGAGATTGGGCTGCTCACAGATACGCAGTATTTT.

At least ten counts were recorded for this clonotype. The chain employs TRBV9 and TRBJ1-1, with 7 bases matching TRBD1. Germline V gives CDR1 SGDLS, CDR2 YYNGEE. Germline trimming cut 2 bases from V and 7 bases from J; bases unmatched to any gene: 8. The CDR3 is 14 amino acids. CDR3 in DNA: TGTGCCAGCAGCGTGACAGGGCTCGAGGATGAAGCTTTCTTT. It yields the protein CASSVTGLEDEAFF.

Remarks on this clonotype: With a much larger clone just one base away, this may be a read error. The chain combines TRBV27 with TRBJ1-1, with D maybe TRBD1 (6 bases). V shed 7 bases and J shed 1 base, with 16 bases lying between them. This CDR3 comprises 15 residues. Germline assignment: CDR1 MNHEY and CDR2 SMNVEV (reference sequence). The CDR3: CASTGTSFTNTEAFF. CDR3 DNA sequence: TGTGCCAGCACCGGGACAAGCTTCACGAACACTGAAGCTTTCTTT.

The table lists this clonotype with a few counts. The CDR3 here is CAWSVQGVTPSNQPQHF. CDR3 coding DNA: TGTGCCTGGAGTGTACAAGGGGTGACGCCGAGCAATCAGCCCCAGCATTTT. The chain recombines TRBV30 with TRBJ1-5; D is perhaps TRBD1 (5 bases). The CDR3 is 17 amino acids. Germline CDR1 reads GTSNPN; CDR2 reads SVGIG (reference sequence). The germline V and J ends were trimmed by 0 bases and 1 base, with 16 bases remaining between them.

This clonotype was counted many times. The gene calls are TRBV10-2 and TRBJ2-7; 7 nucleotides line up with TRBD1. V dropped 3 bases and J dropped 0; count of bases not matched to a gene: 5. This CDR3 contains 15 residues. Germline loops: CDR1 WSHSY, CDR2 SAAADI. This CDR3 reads CASSETDRSSYEQYF. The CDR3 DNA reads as TGCGCCAGCAGTGAAACGGACAGGAGCTCCTACGAGCAGTACTTC.

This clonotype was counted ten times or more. The chain's CDR3 is CASSRAFANEKLFF. The CDR3 bases are TGTGCCAGCAGCAGGGCTTTTGCTAATGAAAAACTGTTTTTT. The J gene is TRBJ1-4, the V gene TRBV6-2 or TRBV6-3; TRBD1 might be the D (5 bases). This CDR3 comprises 14 residues. Trimming shortened V by 6 bases and J by 3 bases, and 11 bases separated the two germline ends. Germline V gene sequence: CDR1 MNHEY, CDR2 SVGEGT.

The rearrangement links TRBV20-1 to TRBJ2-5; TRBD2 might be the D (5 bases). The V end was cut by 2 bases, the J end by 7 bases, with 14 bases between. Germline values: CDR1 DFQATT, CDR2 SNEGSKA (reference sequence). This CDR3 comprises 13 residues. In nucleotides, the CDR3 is TGCAGTGCTAGAATGGGCGGGCGTGGGACCCAGTACTTC. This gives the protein CSARMGGRGTQYF.

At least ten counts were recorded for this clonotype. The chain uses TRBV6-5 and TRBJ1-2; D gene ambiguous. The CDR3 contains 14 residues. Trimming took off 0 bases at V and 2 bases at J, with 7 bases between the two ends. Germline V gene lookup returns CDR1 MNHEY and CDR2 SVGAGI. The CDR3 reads CASSYSGENYGYTF. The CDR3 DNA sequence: TGTGCCAGCAGTTACTCCGGGGAGAACTATGGCTACACCTTC.

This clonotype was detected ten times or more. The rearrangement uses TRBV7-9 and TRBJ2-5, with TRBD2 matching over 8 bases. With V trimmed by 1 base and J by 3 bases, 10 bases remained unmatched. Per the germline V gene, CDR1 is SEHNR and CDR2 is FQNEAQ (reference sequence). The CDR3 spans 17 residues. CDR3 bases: TGTGCCAGCAGCTTAGGCACTAGCGGATCCGGAGAAGAGACCCAGTACTTC. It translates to CASSLGTSGSGEETQYF.

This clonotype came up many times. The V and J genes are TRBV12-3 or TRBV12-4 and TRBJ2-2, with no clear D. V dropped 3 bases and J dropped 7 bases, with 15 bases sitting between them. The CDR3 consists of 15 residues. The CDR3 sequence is CASSFDGLTFGELFF. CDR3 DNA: TGTGCCAGCAGTTTCGATGGCCTCACTTTCGGGGAGCTGTTTTTT.

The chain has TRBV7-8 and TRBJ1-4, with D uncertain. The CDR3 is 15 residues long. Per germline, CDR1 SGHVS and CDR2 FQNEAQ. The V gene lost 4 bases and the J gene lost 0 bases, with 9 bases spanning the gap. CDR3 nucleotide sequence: TGTGCCAGCAGCTCTGACCGTGCAACTAATGAAAAACTGTTTTTT. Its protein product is CASSSDRATNEKLFF.

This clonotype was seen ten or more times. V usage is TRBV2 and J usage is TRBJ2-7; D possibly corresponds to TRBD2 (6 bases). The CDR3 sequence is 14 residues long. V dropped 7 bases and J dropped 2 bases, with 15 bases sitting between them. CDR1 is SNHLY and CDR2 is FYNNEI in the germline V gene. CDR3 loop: CASKTSGQTYEQYF. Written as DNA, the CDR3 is TGTGCCAGCAAGACAAGCGGGCAGACCTACGAGCAGTACTTC. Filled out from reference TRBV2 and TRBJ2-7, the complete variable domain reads EPEVTQTPSHQVTQMGQEVILRCVPISNHLYFYWYRQILGQKVEFLVSFYNNEISEKSEIFDDQFSVERPDGSNFTLKIRSTKLEDSAMYFCASKTSGQTYEQYFGPGTRLTVT.

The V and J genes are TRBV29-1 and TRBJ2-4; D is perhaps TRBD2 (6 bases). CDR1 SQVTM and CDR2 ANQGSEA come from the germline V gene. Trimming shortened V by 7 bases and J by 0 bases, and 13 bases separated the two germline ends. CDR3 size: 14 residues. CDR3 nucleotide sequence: TGCAGCGCGTGGACGGGACTAGCCAAAAACATTCAGTACTTC. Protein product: CSAWTGLAKNIQYF.

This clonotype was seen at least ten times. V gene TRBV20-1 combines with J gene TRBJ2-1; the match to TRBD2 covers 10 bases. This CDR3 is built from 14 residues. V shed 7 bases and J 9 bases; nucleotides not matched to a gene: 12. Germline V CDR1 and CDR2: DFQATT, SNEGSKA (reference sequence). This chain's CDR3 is CSESSLAGVVEQFF. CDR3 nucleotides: TGCAGTGAGAGCTCCCTAGCGGGAGTGGTTGAGCAGTTCTTC.

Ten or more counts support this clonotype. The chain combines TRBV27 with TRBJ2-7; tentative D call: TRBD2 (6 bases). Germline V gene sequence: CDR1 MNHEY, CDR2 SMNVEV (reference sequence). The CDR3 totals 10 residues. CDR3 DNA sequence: TGTGCGATTGGGGCGGGGCGGCAGTACTTC. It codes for CAIGAGRQYF.

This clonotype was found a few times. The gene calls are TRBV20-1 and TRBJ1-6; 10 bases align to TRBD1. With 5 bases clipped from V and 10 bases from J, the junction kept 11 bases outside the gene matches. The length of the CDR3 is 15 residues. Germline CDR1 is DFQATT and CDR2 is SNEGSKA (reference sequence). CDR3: CSASDRGRPGSPLHF. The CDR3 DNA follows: TGCAGTGCTTCTGACAGGGGGCGCCCCGGCTCACCCCTCCACTTT.

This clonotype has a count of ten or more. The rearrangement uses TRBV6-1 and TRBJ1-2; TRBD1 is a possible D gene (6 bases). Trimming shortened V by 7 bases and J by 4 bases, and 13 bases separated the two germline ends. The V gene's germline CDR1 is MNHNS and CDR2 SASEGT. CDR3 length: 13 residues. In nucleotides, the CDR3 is TGTGCCAGCACCCCGACAGGACCCTATGGCTACACCTTC. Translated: CASTPTGPYGYTF.

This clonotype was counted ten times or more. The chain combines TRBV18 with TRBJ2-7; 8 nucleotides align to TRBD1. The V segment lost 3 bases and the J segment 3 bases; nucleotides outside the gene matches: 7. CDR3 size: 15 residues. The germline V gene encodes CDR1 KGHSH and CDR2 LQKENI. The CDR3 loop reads CASSPRSTGGYEQYF. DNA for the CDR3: TGTGCCAGCTCACCTAGATCTACAGGGGGCTACGAGCAGTACTTC.

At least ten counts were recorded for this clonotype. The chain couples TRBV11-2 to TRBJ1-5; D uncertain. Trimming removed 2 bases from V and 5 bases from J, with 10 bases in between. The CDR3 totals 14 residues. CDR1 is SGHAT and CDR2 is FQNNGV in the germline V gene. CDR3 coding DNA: TGTGCCAGCAGCTTATCTGATGAGGATCAGCCCCAGCATTTT. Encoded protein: CASSLSDEDQPQHF.

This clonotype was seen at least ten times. The CDR3, as DNA: TGTGCCAGCAGTTTCACACCCTCCGGAGGCTACGAGCAGTACTTC. Protein product: CASSFTPSGGYEQYF. The chain carries TRBV6-2 or TRBV6-3 and TRBJ2-7; tentatively, D is TRBD2 (5 bases). CDR1 and CDR2 (germline): MNHEY, SVGEGT. CDR3 size: 15 residues. With 4 bases removed from V and 3 bases from J, the gap between germline ends came to 16 bases.

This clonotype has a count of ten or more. CDR3 sequence reads: CASSEIGTDTQYF. CDR3 DNA: TGTGCCAGCAGTGAAATCGGGACAGATACGCAGTATTTT. V is TRBV6-2 or TRBV6-3 and J is TRBJ2-3; D gene ambiguous. Looked up from germline, CDR1 is MNHEY and CDR2 is SVGEGT. The CDR3 extends over 13 amino acids. Trimming took 5 bases from V and 3 from J, leaving 9 bases between them.

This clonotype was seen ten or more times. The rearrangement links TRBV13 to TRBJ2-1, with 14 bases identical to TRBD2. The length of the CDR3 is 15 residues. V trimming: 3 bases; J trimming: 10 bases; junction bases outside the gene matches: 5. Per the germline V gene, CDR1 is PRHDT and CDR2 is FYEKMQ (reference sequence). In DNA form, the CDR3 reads TGTGCCAGCAGCTTCGGACTAGCGGGAGGTCGGGAGCAGTTCTTC. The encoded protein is CASSFGLAGGREQFF.

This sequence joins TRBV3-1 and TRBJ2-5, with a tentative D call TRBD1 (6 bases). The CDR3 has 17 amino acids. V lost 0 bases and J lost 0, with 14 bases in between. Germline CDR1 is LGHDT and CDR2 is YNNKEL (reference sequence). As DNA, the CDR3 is TGTGCCAGCAGCCAAGATCAAGTTCAGGGGAACCAAGAGACCCAGTACTTC. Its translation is CASSQDQVQGNQETQYF.